The next 24 T cell receptor beta chains were all read from a single sample in a study of vaccination and CD4 T cells after COVID-19. Treatment noted: roughly 10-day PBMC culture with coronavirus spike peptide pools or control peptides (ViraFEST assay). No cognate antigen is known for these TCRs. Researchers used the Oncomine TCR Beta short-read assay to sequence DNA from cultured CD4+ T cells. MiXCR, applied by TCRdb to the PCR reads, yields one record per CDR3 protein. This table has under 25,000 distinct CDR3 sequences, around two fifths appearing once. Material for sequencing was cultured CD4+ T cells from blood. Receptors were obtained from a human donor with COVID-19.

The V gene is TRBV6-4, the J gene TRBJ1-1; a possible D gene is TRBD1 (6 bases). CDR1 and CDR2 from the germline V gene are MRHNA and SNTAGT. This CDR3 comprises 16 residues. V was trimmed by 0 bases and J by 1 base, leaving 12 bases between them. In DNA form, the CDR3 reads TGTGCCAGCAGTGACTCGGGGGCCGTCGGGAACACTGAAGCTTTCTTT. Translated, it gives CASSDSGAVGNTEAFF.

This clonotype was seen a few times. The rearrangement links TRBV15 to TRBJ2-7; the D gene could be TRBD1 or TRBD2 (5 bases each). Trimming removed 3 bases at V and 2 bases at J, with 14 bases between. This CDR3 comprises 15 residues. Germline CDR1 is LNHNV and CDR2 is YYDKDF (reference sequence). The CDR3 sequence: CATSRGRGETYEQYF. The CDR3, as DNA: TGTGCCACCAGCAGGGGCCGGGGCGAAACCTACGAGCAGTACTTC.

V and J are TRBV19 and TRBJ1-4; D remains ambiguous. Deletions cut 3 bases from V and 6 bases from J, with 5 bases between. CDR1 and CDR2 (germline): LNHDA, SQIVND (reference sequence). The CDR3 extends over 12 amino acids. This chain's CDR3 is CASSIFDEKLFF. The CDR3 DNA reads as TGTGCCAGTAGTATCTTCGATGAAAAACTGTTTTTT.

This clonotype has more than one count but fewer than ten. This sequence joins TRBV5-4 and TRBJ1-5; D possibly corresponds to TRBD1 (5 bases). V was pared by 0 bases and J by 5 bases, with 12 bases between. CDR1 is SGHNT and CDR2 is YYREEE in the germline V gene (reference sequence). CDR3 length: 15 residues. CDR3 in amino acids: CASSLGPTGDQPQHF. The CDR3 nucleotides are TGTGCCAGCAGCTTGGGACCAACGGGGGATCAGCCCCAGCATTTT.

V is TRBV4-2 and J is TRBJ2-7; the match to TRBD1 covers 10 bases. Germline CDR1 LGHNA, CDR2 YNFKEQ. With 1 base clipped from V and 3 bases from J, the junction kept 3 bases outside the gene matches. The CDR3 loop spans 15 amino acids. The CDR3 here is CASSQGGQGGYEQYF. The DNA of the CDR3 is TGTGCCAGCAGCCAAGGTGGACAGGGGGGCTACGAGCAGTACTTC.

V is TRBV18 and J is TRBJ2-3; TRBD2 matches 10 bases. Germline assignment: CDR1 KGHSH and CDR2 LQKENI. The CDR3 length is 17 residues. V was pared by 1 base and J by 0 bases, with 4 bases of the junction left unmatched. The CDR3 nucleotides are TGTGCCAGCTCACCACAACTAGCGGGGAGTAGCACAGATACGCAGTATTTT. This codes for CASSPQLAGSSTDTQYF.

This chain uses TRBV2 with TRBJ1-2; 10 nucleotides match TRBD1. J was trimmed by 2 bases and V by 8 bases; bases with no gene match: 5. CDR1 is SNHLY, CDR2 FYNNEI, per germline. This CDR3 comprises 14 residues. The CDR3 sequence: CASSDRGRNYGYTF. DNA for the CDR3: TGTGCCAGCTCAGACAGGGGGCGGAACTATGGCTACACCTTC.

This chain connects TRBV6-2 or TRBV6-3 to TRBJ2-5, with D perhaps matching TRBD2 (6 bases). V gave up 3 bases and J gave up 3 bases, with 17 bases separating them. CDR1 is MNHEY and CDR2 is SVGEGT in the germline V gene. The CDR3 covers 16 residues. DNA for the CDR3: TGTGCCAGCAGTTATAATGGGTTCGGGAGTAAAGAGACCCAGTACTTC. This codes for CASSYNGFGSKETQYF.

The chain employs TRBV20-1 and TRBJ2-2; 8 bases are shared with TRBD1. Germline trimming cut 7 bases from V and 2 bases from J; bases unmatched to any gene: 3. The CDR3 contains 13 residues. CDR1 is DFQATT, CDR2 SNEGSKA, per germline (reference sequence). The CDR3 nucleotides are TGCAGTGGCGACAGGGGTAACACCGGGGAGCTGTTTTTT. Translated, it gives CSGDRGNTGELFF.

The chain is built from TRBV11-3 and TRBJ1-2; TRBD1 agrees at 8 bases. The CDR3 extends over 17 amino acids. Germline lookup yields CDR1 SGHNT and CDR2 YENEEA. Trimming removed 5 bases from V and 1 base from J; junction bases left unmatched: 12. CDR3 DNA sequence: TGTGCCAGCAGCCCCGGCCTAGGGACAGGAGTTAACTATGGCTACACCTTC. Encoded protein: CASSPGLGTGVNYGYTF.

This clonotype was seen only a few times. This chain connects TRBV7-9 to TRBJ1-2; no reliable D call. V shed 1 base and J shed 4 bases, with 13 bases lying between them. The germline V gene encodes CDR1 SEHNR and CDR2 FQNEAQ (reference sequence). CDR3 length: 15 residues. The CDR3 spells CASSLDVVASYGYTF. CDR3 nucleotides: TGTGCCAGCAGCTTAGACGTTGTGGCTAGCTATGGCTACACCTTC. The whole variable domain, remainder taken from reference TRBV7-9 and TRBJ1-2, is DTGVSQNPRHKITKRGQNVTFRCDPISEHNRLYWYRQTLGQGPEFLTYFQNEAQLEKSRLLSDRFSAERPKGSFSTLEIQRTEQGDSAMYLCASSLDVVASYGYTFGSGTRLTVV.

J is TRBJ2-3 and V is TRBV5-1; D ambiguous. The CDR3 runs to 14 residues. V lost 4 bases and J 5 bases, leaving 14 bases between the germline ends. Germline V CDR1 and CDR2: SGHRS, YFSETQ. The CDR3 loop is CASSTSNVEDTQYF. The CDR3 DNA reads TGCGCCAGCAGCACGTCAAACGTTGAAGATACGCAGTATTTT.

This CDR3 is CASSLGPRNTEAFF. For the CDR3, the DNA is TGTGCCAGCAGCTTGGGACCCCGGAACACTGAAGCTTTCTTT. The chain uses TRBV7-2 and TRBJ1-1; TRBD1 is a possible D gene (5 bases). CDR1 SGHTA and CDR2 FQGNSA come from the germline V gene. V shed 3 bases and J shed 1 base, with 9 bases lying between them. The CDR3 runs 14 residues.

V is TRBV20-1 and J is TRBJ1-3; D call uncertain. The CDR3 covers 14 residues. Trimming left V 6 bases short and J 4 bases short, with 16 bases between. Germline CDR1 reads DFQATT; CDR2 reads SNEGSKA (reference sequence). This CDR3 is CSALREGLGNTIYF. Written as DNA, the CDR3 is TGCAGTGCCCTACGGGAGGGTCTCGGAAACACCATATATTTT.

The gene calls are TRBV2 and TRBJ1-4, with 9 bases lining up with TRBD1. V was clipped by 8 bases and J by 8 bases; unmatched bases: 6. The germline gives CDR1 SNHLY, CDR2 FYNNEI. There are 13 residues in the CDR3. CDR3 loop: CASGGQGWEKLFF. The CDR3 DNA sequence: TGTGCCAGCGGAGGACAGGGGTGGGAAAAACTGTTTTTT.

This clonotype was seen only a few times. The chain recombines TRBV20-1 with TRBJ2-4, with 8 bases aligning to TRBD1. Germline CDR1 and CDR2: DFQATT and SNEGSKA (reference sequence). The V and J ends lost 3 bases and 12 bases, in that order; junction bases with no gene match: 7. The CDR3 spans 12 residues. CDR3 DNA: TGCAGTGCTAGCGGTCAGACAGGGGATCAGTACTTC. Protein sequence: CSASGQTGDQYF.

This clonotype was found a few times. The chain combines TRBV5-4 with TRBJ1-5, with a tentative D call TRBD1 (5 bases). Germline assignment: CDR1 SGHNT and CDR2 YYREEE (reference sequence). Between the trimmed V and J ends, which lost 9 bases and 4 bases, there was a span of 11 bases. CDR3 length: 12 amino acids. The CDR3 nucleotides read TGTGCCACCGGACATGAGAATCAGCCCCAGCATTTT. Residues: CATGHENQPQHF.

By share, this clonotype counts as medium-sized. The DNA for the CDR3 is TGCAGTGCTAGTCTCTCAGGGAACAATTCACCCCTCCACTTT. Protein: CSASLSGNNSPLHF. This rearrangement joins TRBV20-1 to TRBJ1-6; tentatively, D is TRBD1 (5 bases). Trimming removed 3 bases at V and 7 bases at J, with 13 bases between. Germline V gene sequence: CDR1 DFQATT, CDR2 SNEGSKA (reference sequence). The CDR3 runs 14 residues.

This clonotype was counted between two and nine times. CDR3 DNA: TGTGCCAGTAGTATGTACACCAGATCAAGCTCCTACGAGCAGTACTTC. Its protein product is CASSMYTRSSSYEQYF. The chain combines TRBV19 with TRBJ2-7; D is unresolved. From germline, CDR1 is LNHDA and CDR2 SQIVND (reference sequence). This CDR3 has 16 amino acids. Between the trimmed V and J ends, which lost 3 bases and 0 bases, there was a span of 15 bases.

This clonotype was seen only a few times. This chain connects TRBV15 to TRBJ2-2; no clear D. The CDR3 extends over 16 amino acids. V shed 0 bases and J shed 1 base, with 9 bases lying between them. Germline lookup yields CDR1 LNHNV and CDR2 YYDKDF (reference sequence). CDR3 sequence (DNA): TGTGCCACCAGCAGAGATTTGGGTGTGAACACCGGGGAGCTGTTTTTT. The encoded protein is CATSRDLGVNTGELFF.

The V gene is TRBV12-3 or TRBV12-4, the J gene TRBJ2-7; TRBD1 agrees at 10 bases. This CDR3 has 15 amino acids. The trim removed 5 bases at V and 3 bases at J, leaving 7 bases unmatched. Here the CDR3 DNA reads TGTGCCAGCAGTGACCCCGGGACAGGGGACTACGAGCAGTACTTC. Translating gives CASSDPGTGDYEQYF.

The chain has TRBV28 and TRBJ2-5; 8 bases are shared with TRBD1. The germline gives CDR1 MDHEN, CDR2 SYDVKM. With V trimmed by 5 bases and J by 1 base, 6 bases remained unmatched. This CDR3 has 15 amino acids. CDR3 loop: CASSTTGAPQETQYF. The CDR3 DNA reads as TGTGCCAGCAGTACGACAGGGGCGCCCCAAGAGACCCAGTACTTC.

The chain couples TRBV27 to TRBJ1-4; no firm D call. The V end was cut by 5 bases, the J end by 5 bases, with 18 bases between. The length of the CDR3 is 16 residues. Germline values: CDR1 MNHEY, CDR2 SMNVEV (reference sequence). The chain's CDR3 is CASSAARKFGNEKLFF. CDR3 nucleotide sequence: TGTGCCAGCAGTGCAGCGCGGAAATTCGGAAATGAAAAACTGTTTTTT.

V usage is TRBV18 and J usage is TRBJ1-1; D perhaps matches TRBD1 (6 bases). Between the trimmed V and J ends, which lost 4 bases and 4 bases, there was a span of 16 bases. The CDR3 covers 15 residues. Germline V CDR1 and CDR2: KGHSH, LQKENI. This CDR3 is CASSLSGQGITEAFF. The CDR3 DNA sequence: TGTGCCAGCTCACTATCGGGCCAGGGGATCACTGAAGCTTTCTTT.